The 21 T cell receptor beta chains listed next were all sequenced from one sample in a study of blood T cell repertoires in COVID-19. Libraries were prepared by immunoSEQ multiplex PCR; TCRdb keeps only in-frame clonotypes and omits some of them. Here the sample spans roughly 70,000 clones, 90% being singletons. Material for sequencing was peripheral blood. All receptors derive from a middle-aged man with COVID-19, enrolled during active disease.

CDR3 protein: CASKEGTGDNEKLFF. The CDR3 coding sequence is TGTGCCAGCAAAGAGGGGACAGGGGACAATGAAAAACTGTTTTTT. The rearrangement links TRBV6-5 to TRBJ1-4, with 10 bases identical to TRBD1. Germline V gene data show CDR1 as MNHEY and CDR2 as SVGAGI. This CDR3 contains 15 residues. V gave up 7 bases and J gave up 5 bases; unmatched junction bases: 7.

The rearrangement links TRBV19 to TRBJ2-7, with TRBD1 as a possible D gene (6 bases). CDR1 is LNHDA, CDR2 SQIVND, per germline (reference sequence). V lost 4 bases to trimming and J lost 5 bases, with 12 bases between them. The CDR3 length is 13 residues. Here the CDR3 DNA reads TGTGCCAGTAGTACCCAGGGGACCCACGAGCAGTACTTC. As protein: CASSTQGTHEQYF.

The chain links TRBV2 to TRBJ2-7, with a possible D match to TRBD1 (5 bases). V gave up 6 bases and J gave up 0 bases, with 18 bases separating them. Germline V gene sequence: CDR1 SNHLY, CDR2 FYNNEI. CDR3 length equals 16 residues. CDR3 amino acids: CASRDIRGSSSYEQYF. CDR3 coding DNA: TGTGCCAGCAGGGATATTAGGGGATCGAGCTCCTACGAGCAGTACTTC.

This clone occurred a few times. The chain links TRBV6-5 to TRBJ1-1; 7 nucleotides match TRBD1. The J segment lost 4 bases and the V segment lost 8 bases, leaving 7 bases of the junction unmatched. CDR3 length equals 13 residues. Per the germline V gene, CDR1 is MNHEY and CDR2 is SVGAGI. The CDR3 DNA reads TGTGCCAGCGGACAGGAGGGGATCACTGAAGCTTTCTTT. It encodes CASGQEGITEAFF.

V is TRBV10-3 and J is TRBJ1-4; 7 positions match TRBD1. After removal of 3 bases from V and 6 bases from J, the junction contained 4 bases not matched to a gene. The CDR3 has 14 residues. The germline V gene has CDR1 ENHRY and CDR2 SYGVKD. CDR3 DNA: TGTGCCATCAGTGAAGGCAGGGGGTATGAAAAACTGTTTTTT. Its translation: CAISEGRGYEKLFF.

V gene TRBV28 combines with J gene TRBJ2-7; D gene uncertain. There are 15 residues in the CDR3. The V gene's germline CDR1 is MDHEN and CDR2 SYDVKM. Trimming stripped 2 bases from V and 5 bases from J, with 16 bases between. The CDR3 loop reads CASSLPGLDGHEQYF. The CDR3 nucleotides read TGTGCCAGCAGTTTACCCGGCCTTGATGGGCACGAGCAGTACTTC.

This clone showed up just a few times. This rearrangement joins TRBV9 to TRBJ2-1, with 8 positions matching TRBD2. V was clipped by 0 bases and J by 4 bases; unmatched bases: 3. CDR1 SGDLS and CDR2 YYNGEE come from the germline V gene. CDR3 size: 15 residues. CDR3 protein: CASSVDGRAYNEQFF. For the CDR3, the DNA is TGTGCCAGCAGCGTAGACGGGAGGGCTTACAATGAGCAGTTCTTC.

This clone has just a few counts. V usage is TRBV19 and J usage is TRBJ2-2, with 10 nucleotides matching TRBD2. The germline CDR1 and CDR2 sequences are LNHDA and SQIVND (reference sequence). This CDR3 is 16 amino acids long. J lost 0 bases, V lost 5 bases, and 3 bases had no gene match. This chain's CDR3 is CASSGLAATNTGELFF. The CDR3 nucleotides are TGTGCCAGTAGTGGACTAGCGGCTACGAACACCGGGGAGCTGTTTTTT.

This rearrangement joins TRBV5-1 to TRBJ2-2; the D gene is possibly TRBD2 (6 bases). V lost 1 base to trimming and J lost 0 bases, with 10 bases between them. Per the germline V gene, CDR1 is SGHRS and CDR2 is YFSETQ. This CDR3 spans 16 amino acids. In DNA, the CDR3 is TGCGCCAGCAGCTTGATGATAGCGGCGAACACCGGGGAGCTGTTTTTT. This gives the protein CASSLMIAANTGELFF.

The chain carries TRBV5-4 and TRBJ1-2; tentative D call: TRBD1 (5 bases). CDR1 is SGHNT, CDR2 YYREEE, per germline (reference sequence). Trimming cost V 4 bases and J 5 bases, with 15 bases left between them. The CDR3 is made up of 14 amino acids. CDR3 in amino acids: CASSLFGGEYGYTF. The CDR3 nucleotides are TGTGCCAGCAGCCTGTTCGGGGGAGAGTATGGCTACACCTTC.

The chain couples TRBV5-3 to TRBJ2-7; D call uncertain. TRBV5-3 is treated as an ORF (open reading frame) with a function not yet certain. The CDR3 is 14 amino acids. The V end lost 4 bases, the J end lost 0 bases, and 11 bases lay between the germline ends. CDR3 DNA sequence: TGTGCCAGAAGCCTTCGGTCGAGCTCCTACGAGCAGTACTTC. This gives the protein CARSLRSSSYEQYF.

This chain joins TRBV7-9 and TRBJ2-3; 8 bases line up with TRBD1. CDR1 is SEHNR, CDR2 FQNEAQ, per germline (reference sequence). Trimming at V came to 4 bases and at J to 2 bases, leaving 8 bases not matched to a gene. The CDR3 is 16 residues long. This CDR3 reads CASSSPPGGYTDTQYF. The CDR3 DNA sequence: TGTGCCAGCAGCTCCCCCCCAGGGGGCTACACAGATACGCAGTATTTT.

The chain links TRBV4-3 to TRBJ2-2; 8 positions match TRBD1. V dropped 3 bases and J dropped 5; count of bases not matched to a gene: 11. The CDR3 spans 17 residues. CDR1 is LGHNA, CDR2 YSLEER, per germline. The CDR3 DNA sequence: TGCGCCAGCAGCCACCTACCGGGACAGGCTTCTACCGGGGAGCTGTTTTTT. Translated, it gives CASSHLPGQASTGELFF.

This clone was seen a few times. The chain employs TRBV12-3 or TRBV12-4 and TRBJ1-5; D is undetermined. This CDR3 has 13 residues. V lost 3 bases to trimming and J lost 4 bases, with 7 bases between them. The CDR3 sequence is CASSFTMNQPQHF. The CDR3, as DNA: TGTGCCAGCAGTTTCACAATGAATCAGCCCCAGCATTTT.

The V call is TRBV5-5, the J call TRBJ2-5, with D maybe TRBD1 (5 bases). The CDR3 length is 15 residues. Germline V gene sequence: CDR1 SGHKS, CDR2 YYEKEE (reference sequence). V lost 1 base, J lost 2 bases, and 12 bases lay in between. This CDR3 is CASSLSRQPQETQYF. The DNA of the CDR3 is TGTGCCAGCAGCTTGTCGCGACAGCCTCAAGAGACCCAGTACTTC.

This chain links TRBV5-1 with TRBJ2-3; 9 bases fit TRBD2. V lost 5 bases and J lost 1; bases outside the gene matches: 5. Germline CDR1 SGHRS, CDR2 YFSETQ. CDR3 size: 15 residues. The CDR3 region is CASSSLAGRTDTQYF. For the CDR3, the DNA is TGCGCCAGCAGTTCCCTAGCGGGGCGCACAGATACGCAGTATTTT.

The rearrangement links TRBV16 to TRBJ1-2; 10 nucleotides agree with TRBD1. Germline V gene data show CDR1 as KGHSY and CDR2 as FQNENV. The CDR3 runs to 15 residues. J was trimmed by 3 bases and V by 4 bases; bases with no gene match: 5. The CDR3 DNA reads TGTGCCAGCAGCCCTAGGACAGGGGGTGACTATGGCTACACCTTC. Its protein product is CASSPRTGGDYGYTF.

The J gene is TRBJ1-1, the V gene TRBV3-1 (or the pseudogene TRBV3-2); 11 positions match TRBD1. CDR1 is LGHDT and CDR2 is YNNKEL in the germline V gene (reference sequence). V trimming: 5 bases; J trimming: 10 bases; junction bases outside the gene matches: 3. The CDR3 covers 12 residues. The CDR3 reads CASSRDRGLAFF. DNA for the CDR3: TGTGCCAGCAGCAGGGACAGGGGGTTAGCTTTCTTT.

J is TRBJ2-7 and V is TRBV27; 10 bases line up with TRBD1. There are 15 residues in the CDR3. CDR1 is MNHEY, CDR2 SMNVEV, per germline (reference sequence). With V trimmed by 8 bases and J by 3 bases, 10 bases remained unmatched. This CDR3 is CASGRVGTGDYEQYF. In DNA form, the CDR3 reads TGTGCCAGCGGACGTGTGGGGACAGGGGACTACGAGCAGTACTTC.

This chain uses TRBV5-4 with TRBJ1-1, with 10 positions matching TRBD1. Germline CDR1 reads SGHNT; CDR2 reads YYREEE (reference sequence). The CDR3 is 15 amino acids. Trimming removed 4 bases from V and 5 bases from J; junction bases left unmatched: 8. CDR3 in amino acids: CASSTGQGRRTEAFF. As DNA, the CDR3 is TGTGCCAGCAGCACGGGACAGGGGCGGCGGACTGAAGCTTTCTTT. Based on the CDR3 plus reference TRBV5-4 and TRBJ1-1, the full variable domain is ETGVTQSPTHLIKTRGQQVTLRCSSQSGHNTVSWYQQALGQGPQFIFQYYREEENGRGNFPPRFSGLQFPNYSSELNVNALELDDSALYLCASSTGQGRRTEAFFGQGTRLTVV.

The chain couples TRBV4-3 to TRBJ2-1, with 7 bases fitting TRBD2. Unmatched junction bases numbered 4, after V lost 2 bases and J lost 0 bases. CDR1 is LGHNA, CDR2 YSLEER, per germline. The CDR3 is 16 amino acids. The CDR3 loop reads CASSQRAGNSYNEQFF. The CDR3 nucleotides read TGCGCCAGCAGCCAACGAGCGGGAAACTCCTACAATGAGCAGTTCTTC.